This T cell receptor beta chain was identified in a study of blood T cell repertoires in COVID-19. Overall study: Samples of COVID-19 (acute and convalescent) were obtained from the United States, Italy and Spain. From T cells, B-cell-depleted T cells, or PBMCs came the material, which was cDNA or gDNA.

Original data processing: For nucleated cells, counts were estimated from reference gene primer amplification. The assay was immunoSEQ multiplex PCR, and TCRdb's table has in-frame clones only and misses some. V, J and clone size are those of that table, while D and trimming were read from the DNA. The table records approximately 160,000 clones, around 85% of them present only once. Trimming took 10 bases from V and 6 from J, leaving 10 bases between them. Germline V gene data show CDR1 as MNHEY and CDR2 as SVGAGI. There are 11 residues in the CDR3. Sequenced: peripheral blood. J is TRBJ2-1 and V is TRBV6-5; D is undetermined. The sequence derives from a man in his fifties or sixties who had recovered from COVID-19. The CDR3 nucleotides read TGTGCCACGACGGGTTCCAATGAGCAGTTCTTC. It translates to CATTGSNEQFF.